One and the same sample provided the 13 T cell receptor beta chains below, sequenced in a study of cytomegalovirus exposure and HLA in healthy donors. PCR amplification relied on 60 Vbeta primers (plus 13 Jbeta primers). The protocol was immunoSEQ multiplex PCR, while the TCRdb copy is restricted to in-frame clones and leaves out a portion. In the table there are 180,000 or so clones, 82% of which are singletons. Specimen: PBMCs. The receptors were sampled from a man aged 35-49 years in good health and CMV-seronegative.

This clone has more than one count but fewer than ten. The chain links TRBV27 to TRBJ2-1, with 12 bases that match TRBD1. This CDR3 spans 18 amino acids. The V and J ends lost 1 base and 6 bases, in that order; junction bases with no gene match: 10. Germline-derived CDR1 and CDR2 are MNHEY and SMNVEV (reference sequence). CDR3 bases: TGTGCCAGCAGTTTATTCCCACCGGGACAGGGGGCAAGCAATGAGCAGTTCTTC. It specifies CASSLFPPGQGASNEQFF.

The chain has TRBV12-5 and TRBJ2-2; unclear D gene. The CDR3 length is 12 residues. Germline V gene sequence: CDR1 LGHNT, CDR2 FRNRAP. Trimming removed 4 bases from V and 3 bases from J, with 3 bases in between. CDR3 protein: CASGYYTGELFF. The CDR3 DNA reads as TGTGCTAGTGGTTACTACACCGGGGAGCTGTTTTTT. Supplemented by reference TRBV12-5 and TRBJ2-2, the full variable domain reads DARVTQTPRHKVTEMGQEVTMRCQPILGHNTVFWYRQTMMQGLELLAYFRNRAPLDDSGMPKDRFSAEMPDATLATLKIQPSEPRDSAVYFCASGYYTGELFFGEGSRLTVL.

The rearrangement links TRBV20-1 to TRBJ2-7, with 7 bases aligning to TRBD1. Germline loops: CDR1 DFQATT, CDR2 SNEGSKA (reference sequence). The junction had 2 bases not matched to a gene; V was cut back by 7 bases and J by 2 bases. The CDR3 length is 11 residues. CDR3 bases: TGCAGTGTGGGACAGACCTACGAGCAGTACTTC. Translation gives CSVGQTYEQYF.

This sequence joins TRBV7-3 and TRBJ2-7, with 10 bases aligning to TRBD1. The germline gives CDR1 SGHTA, CDR2 FQGTGA. V lost 6 bases to trimming and J lost 5 bases; unmatched junction nucleotides: 4. There are 13 residues in the CDR3. The CDR3 sequence: CASSRQGADEQYF. As DNA, the CDR3 is TGTGCCAGCAGTAGACAGGGGGCCGACGAGCAGTACTTC.

The rearrangement links TRBV2 to TRBJ2-7; a possible D gene is TRBD1 (5 bases). The CDR3 is 14 residues long. CDR1 SNHLY and CDR2 FYNNEI come from the germline V gene. Trimming stripped 8 bases from V and 3 bases from J, with 17 bases between. The CDR3, as DNA: TGTGCCAGCTGGGATGGTAGGGGCCTCTACGAGCAGTACTTC. Protein sequence: CASWDGRGLYEQYF.

Comments on this clone: The junction departs from germline at one end; a sequencing error may be responsible. The chain has TRBV7-7 and TRBJ1-2, with D maybe TRBD1 (5 bases). Germline V CDR1 and CDR2: SSHAT, FNYEAQ (reference sequence). CDR3 size: 13 residues. The DNA of the CDR3 is TGTGCTAGCAGCCCGGGGGGAGGAGCTGGCTACACCTTC. Translation gives CASSPGGGAGYTF.

This chain's CDR3 is CAWSEGGGYTF. CDR3 bases: TGTGCCTGGAGTGAAGGGGGCGGCTACACCTTC. This sequence joins TRBV30 and TRBJ1-2; 7 positions agree with TRBD1. Looked up from germline, CDR1 is GTSNPN and CDR2 is SVGIG (reference sequence). J gave up 8 bases and V 1 base, and 1 base lay outside the gene matches. This CDR3 contains 11 residues.

The J gene is TRBJ1-6, the V gene TRBV4-1; no clear D gene. The germline V gene has CDR1 MGHRA and CDR2 YSYEKL. The V end lost 6 bases, the J end lost 8 bases, and 17 bases lay between the germline ends. This CDR3 has 15 residues. For the CDR3, the DNA is TGCGCCAGCAGGAAGGGTCGGGGAATAGATTCACCCCTCCACTTT. It codes for CASRKGRGIDSPLHF.

The genes are TRBV18 and TRBJ2-1; 7 bases align to TRBD2. The length of the CDR3 is 18 residues. Trimming removed 2 bases from V and 1 base from J; junction bases left unmatched: 11. Germline loops: CDR1 KGHSH, CDR2 LQKENI. The CDR3 DNA reads as TGTGCCAGCTCACCAAAAGCGGGGTCGACCTCTTCCTACAATGAGCAGTTCTTC. Protein sequence: CASSPKAGSTSSYNEQFF.

This chain links TRBV7-8 with TRBJ1-1; 8 nucleotides line up with TRBD1. This CDR3 is built from 15 residues. Germline CDR1 reads SGHVS; CDR2 reads FQNEAQ. V shed 5 bases and J 12 bases; nucleotides not matched to a gene: 17. The CDR3 DNA reads TGTGCCAGCAGCCCCAGACGGACAGGGACAGGTTTAACTTTCTTT. Its translation: CASSPRRTGTGLTFF.

Here the CDR3 reads CASSLSQGGYGYTF. Written as DNA, the CDR3 is TGTGCCAGCAGCTTATCACAGGGGGGCTATGGCTACACCTTC. The chain joins TRBV7-9 to TRBJ1-2, with TRBD1 matching over 8 bases. The CDR3 loop spans 14 amino acids. Germline CDR1 reads SEHNR; CDR2 reads FQNEAQ (reference sequence). V trimming: 2 bases; J trimming: 4 bases; junction bases outside the gene matches: 3.

The rearrangement joins TRBV30 to TRBJ2-7; the match to TRBD2 covers 13 bases. Germline V gene sequence: CDR1 GTSNPN, CDR2 SVGIG (reference sequence). The CDR3 covers 16 residues. V lost 5 bases and J lost 4; bases outside the gene matches: 11. CDR3 nucleotides: TGTGCCTGGTCGGCTCCGGGACTAGCGGGAAGGTACGAGCAGTACTTC. Encoded protein: CAWSAPGLAGRYEQYF.

This clone has a single count. CDR3 in amino acids: CASSIEWDSNSPLHF. The CDR3 nucleotides read TGCGCCAGCAGCATTGAATGGGACTCAAATTCACCCCTCCACTTT. The chain uses TRBV4-3 and TRBJ1-6, with D possibly being TRBD1 (5 bases). V lost 5 bases to trimming and J lost 7 bases, with 15 bases between them. This CDR3 is 15 amino acids long. Germline V gene data show CDR1 as LGHNA and CDR2 as YSLEER.